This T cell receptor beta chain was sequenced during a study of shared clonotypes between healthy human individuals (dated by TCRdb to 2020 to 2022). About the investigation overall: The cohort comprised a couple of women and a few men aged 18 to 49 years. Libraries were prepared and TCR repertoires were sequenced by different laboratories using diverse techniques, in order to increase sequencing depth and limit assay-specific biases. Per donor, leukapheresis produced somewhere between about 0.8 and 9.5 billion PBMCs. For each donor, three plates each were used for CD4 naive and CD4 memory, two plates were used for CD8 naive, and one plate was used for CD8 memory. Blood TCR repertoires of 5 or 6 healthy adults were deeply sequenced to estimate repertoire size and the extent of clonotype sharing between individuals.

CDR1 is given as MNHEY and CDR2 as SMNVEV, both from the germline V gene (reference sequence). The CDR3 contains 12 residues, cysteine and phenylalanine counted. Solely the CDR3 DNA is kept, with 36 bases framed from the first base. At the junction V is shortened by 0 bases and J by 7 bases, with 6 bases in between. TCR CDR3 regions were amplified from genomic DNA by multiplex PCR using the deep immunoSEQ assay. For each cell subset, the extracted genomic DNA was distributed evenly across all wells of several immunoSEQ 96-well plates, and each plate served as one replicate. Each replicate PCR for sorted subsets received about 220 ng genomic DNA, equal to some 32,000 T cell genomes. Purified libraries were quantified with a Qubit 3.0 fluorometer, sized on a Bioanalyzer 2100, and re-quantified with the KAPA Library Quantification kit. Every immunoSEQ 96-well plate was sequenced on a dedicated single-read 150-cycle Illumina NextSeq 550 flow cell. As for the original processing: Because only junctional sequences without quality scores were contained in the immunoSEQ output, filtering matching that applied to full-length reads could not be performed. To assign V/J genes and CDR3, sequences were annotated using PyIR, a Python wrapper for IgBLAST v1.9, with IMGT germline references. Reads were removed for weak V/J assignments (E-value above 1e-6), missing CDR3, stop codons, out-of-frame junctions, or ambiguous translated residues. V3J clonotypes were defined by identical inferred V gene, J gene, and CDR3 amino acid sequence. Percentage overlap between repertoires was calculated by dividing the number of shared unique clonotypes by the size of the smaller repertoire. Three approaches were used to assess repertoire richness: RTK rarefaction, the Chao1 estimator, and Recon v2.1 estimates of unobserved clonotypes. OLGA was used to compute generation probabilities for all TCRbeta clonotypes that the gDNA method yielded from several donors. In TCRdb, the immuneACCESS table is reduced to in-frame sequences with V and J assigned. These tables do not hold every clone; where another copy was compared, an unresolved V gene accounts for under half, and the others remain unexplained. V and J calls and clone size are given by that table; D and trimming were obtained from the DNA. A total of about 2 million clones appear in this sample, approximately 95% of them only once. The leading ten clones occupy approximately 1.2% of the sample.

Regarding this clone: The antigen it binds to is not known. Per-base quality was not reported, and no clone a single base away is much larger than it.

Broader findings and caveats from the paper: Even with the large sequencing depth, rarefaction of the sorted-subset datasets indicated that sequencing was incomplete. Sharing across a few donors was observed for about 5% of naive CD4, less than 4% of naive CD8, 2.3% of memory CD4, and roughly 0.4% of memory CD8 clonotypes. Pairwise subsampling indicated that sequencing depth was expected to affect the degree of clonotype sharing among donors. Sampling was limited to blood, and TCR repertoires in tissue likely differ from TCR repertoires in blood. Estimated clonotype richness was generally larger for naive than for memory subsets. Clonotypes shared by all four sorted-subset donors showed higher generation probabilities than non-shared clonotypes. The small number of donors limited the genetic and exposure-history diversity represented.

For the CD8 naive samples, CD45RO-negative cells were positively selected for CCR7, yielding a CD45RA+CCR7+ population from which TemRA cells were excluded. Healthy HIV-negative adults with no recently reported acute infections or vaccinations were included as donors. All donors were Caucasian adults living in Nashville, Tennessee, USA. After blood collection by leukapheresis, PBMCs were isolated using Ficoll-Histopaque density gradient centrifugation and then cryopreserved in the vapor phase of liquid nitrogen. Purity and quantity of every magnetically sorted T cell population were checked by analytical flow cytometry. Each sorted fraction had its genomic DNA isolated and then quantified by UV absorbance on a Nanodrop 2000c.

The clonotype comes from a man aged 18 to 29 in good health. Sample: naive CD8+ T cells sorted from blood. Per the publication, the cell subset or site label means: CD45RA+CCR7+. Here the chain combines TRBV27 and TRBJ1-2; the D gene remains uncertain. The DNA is TGTGCCAGCAGTTTATCAGGGAGTGGCTACACCTTC. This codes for CASSLSGSGYTF.